Detailed here is one T cell receptor beta chain. TCRdb's table, derived via immunoSEQ multiplex PCR, lists solely in-frame clones and lacks some. The sample carries 200,000 to 250,000 clones, 87% recorded once. These data come from a study of blood T cell repertoires in COVID-19. The ends were cut back, 2 bases at V and 2 bases at J, with 11 bases in the middle. The CDR3 has 15 residues. Looked up from germline, CDR1 is SNHLY and CDR2 is FYNNEI. Individuals drawn from some 25 US areas were roughly 18 to 89 years old. The clonotype originates from a man aged 18 to 30 with acute COVID-19. The V and J genes are TRBV2 and TRBJ2-3; D possibly corresponds to TRBD2 (6 bases). Sequenced: PBMCs or T cells enriched from blood (not recorded which). In nucleotides, the CDR3 is TGTGCCAGCAGTGAAACCGGGACTTACACAGATACGCAGTATTTT. It codes for CASSETGTYTDTQYF. The whole variable domain, filled in from reference TRBV2 and TRBJ2-3, reads EPEVTQTPSHQVTQMGQEVILRCVPISNHLYFYWYRQILGQKVEFLVSFYNNEISEKSEIFDDQFSVERPDGSNFTLKIRSTKLEDSAMYFCASSETGTYTDTQYFGPGTRLTVL.